The subject of this entry is one T cell receptor beta chain. This specimen belongs to a study of shared T cell receptors in the human thymus. Germline V gene sequence: CDR1 SGHRS, CDR2 YFSETQ. The length of the CDR3 is 16 residues. V was pared by 3 bases and J by 4 bases, with 10 bases of the junction left unmatched. Profiling relied on immunoSEQ multiplex PCR, and the TCRdb table lists in-frame clones only, not all of them. The data show some 640,000 clones, more than 70% seen once. These same records also appear under a second study, on human thymus T cells.

The clonotype originates from a boy younger than two with a congenital heart defect. Sequences were obtained from thymocytes. The chain uses TRBV5-1 and TRBJ2-5; 9 positions match TRBD2. CDR3 nucleotides: TGCGCCAGCAGCTGCGCTAGCGGGAATTCGGTAGAGACCCAGTACTTC. Its protein is CASSCASGNSVETQYF.